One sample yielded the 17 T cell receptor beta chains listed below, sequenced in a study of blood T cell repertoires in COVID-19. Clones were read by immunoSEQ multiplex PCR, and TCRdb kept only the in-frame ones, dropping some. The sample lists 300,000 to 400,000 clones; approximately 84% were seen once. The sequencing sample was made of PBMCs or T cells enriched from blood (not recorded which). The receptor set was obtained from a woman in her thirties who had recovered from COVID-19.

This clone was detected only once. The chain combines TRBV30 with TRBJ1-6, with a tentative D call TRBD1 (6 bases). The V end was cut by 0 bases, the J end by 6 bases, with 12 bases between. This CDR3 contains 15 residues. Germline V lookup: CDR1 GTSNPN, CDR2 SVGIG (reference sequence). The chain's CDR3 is CAWSVHGGTNSPLHF. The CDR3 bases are TGTGCCTGGAGTGTACATGGGGGCACTAATTCACCCCTCCACTTT.

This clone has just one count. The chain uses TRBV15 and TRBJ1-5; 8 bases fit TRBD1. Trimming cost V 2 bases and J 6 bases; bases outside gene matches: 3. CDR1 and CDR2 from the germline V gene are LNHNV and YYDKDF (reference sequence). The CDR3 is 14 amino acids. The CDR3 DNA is TGTGCCACCAGCAGACAGGGGGCTATTCAGCCCCAGCATTTT. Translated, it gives CATSRQGAIQPQHF. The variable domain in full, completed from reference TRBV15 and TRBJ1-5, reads DAMVIQNPRYQVTQFGKPVTLSCSQTLNHNVMYWYQQKSSQAPKLLFHYYDKDFNNEADTPDNFQSRRPNTSFCFLDIRSPGLGDTAMYLCATSRQGAIQPQHFGDGTRLSIL.

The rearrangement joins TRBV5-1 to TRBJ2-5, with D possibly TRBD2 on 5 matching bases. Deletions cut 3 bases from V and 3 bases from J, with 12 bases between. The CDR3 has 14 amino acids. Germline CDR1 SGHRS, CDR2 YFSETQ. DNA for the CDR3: TGCGCCAGCAGCTGGGGTAACGGGGAAGAGACCCAGTACTTC. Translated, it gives CASSWGNGEETQYF.

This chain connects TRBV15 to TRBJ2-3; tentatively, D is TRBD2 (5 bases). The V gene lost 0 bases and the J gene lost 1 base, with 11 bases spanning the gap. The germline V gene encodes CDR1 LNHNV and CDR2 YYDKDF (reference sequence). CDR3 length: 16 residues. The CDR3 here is CATSRDRGAGTDTQYF. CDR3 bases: TGTGCCACCAGCAGAGACCGGGGAGCCGGCACAGATACGCAGTATTTT. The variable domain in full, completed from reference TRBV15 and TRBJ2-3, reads DAMVIQNPRYQVTQFGKPVTLSCSQTLNHNVMYWYQQKSSQAPKLLFHYYDKDFNNEADTPDNFQSRRPNTSFCFLDIRSPGLGDTAMYLCATSRDRGAGTDTQYFGPGTRLTVL.

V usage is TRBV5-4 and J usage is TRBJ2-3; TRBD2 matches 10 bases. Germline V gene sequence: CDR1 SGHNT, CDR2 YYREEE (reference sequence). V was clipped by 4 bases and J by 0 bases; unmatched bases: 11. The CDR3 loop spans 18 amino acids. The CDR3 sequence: CASSEGSGGGYSTDTQYF. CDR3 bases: TGTGCCAGCAGCGAGGGGAGCGGGGGGGGTTATAGCACAGATACGCAGTATTTT. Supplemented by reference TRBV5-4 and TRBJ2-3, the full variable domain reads ETGVTQSPTHLIKTRGQQVTLRCSSQSGHNTVSWYQQALGQGPQFIFQYYREEENGRGNFPPRFSGLQFPNYSSELNVNALELDDSALYLCASSEGSGGGYSTDTQYFGPGTRLTVL.

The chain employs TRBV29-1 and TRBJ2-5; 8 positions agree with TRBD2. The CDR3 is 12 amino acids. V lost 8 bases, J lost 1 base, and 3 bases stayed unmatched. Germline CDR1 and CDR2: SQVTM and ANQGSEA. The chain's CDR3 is CSTGGGQETQYF. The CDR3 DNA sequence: TGCAGCACGGGGGGGGGCCAAGAGACCCAGTACTTC.

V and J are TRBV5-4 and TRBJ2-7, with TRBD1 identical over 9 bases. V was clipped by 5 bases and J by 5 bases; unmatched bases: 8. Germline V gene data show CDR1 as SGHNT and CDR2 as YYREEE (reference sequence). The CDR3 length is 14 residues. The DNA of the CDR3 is TGTGCCAGCAGGGCCGGGACAGGGAGGAACGAGCAGTACTTC. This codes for CASRAGTGRNEQYF.

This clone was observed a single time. The CDR3 protein is CAWSPGDRAWNEQFF. CDR3 nucleotides: TGTGCCTGGAGTCCCGGGGACAGGGCGTGGAATGAGCAGTTCTTC. The rearrangement joins TRBV30 to TRBJ2-1; TRBD1 matches 9 bases. The CDR3 is 15 amino acids. Trimming at V came to 2 bases and at J to 7 bases, leaving 9 bases not matched to a gene. In germline, CDR1 is GTSNPN, CDR2 SVGIG (reference sequence).

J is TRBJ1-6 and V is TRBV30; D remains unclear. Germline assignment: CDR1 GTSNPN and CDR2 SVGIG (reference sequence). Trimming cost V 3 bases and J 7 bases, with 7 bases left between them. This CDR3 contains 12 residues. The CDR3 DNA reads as TGTGCCTGGAGGGCCGCAAATTCACCCCTCCACTTT. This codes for CAWRAANSPLHF.

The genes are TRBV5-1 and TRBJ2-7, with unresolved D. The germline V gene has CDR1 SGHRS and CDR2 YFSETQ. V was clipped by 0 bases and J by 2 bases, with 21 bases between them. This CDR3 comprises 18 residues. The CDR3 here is CASSLAGNQLRIPYEQYF. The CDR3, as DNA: TGCGCCAGCAGCTTGGCCGGTAATCAACTGCGTATCCCCTACGAGCAGTACTTC.

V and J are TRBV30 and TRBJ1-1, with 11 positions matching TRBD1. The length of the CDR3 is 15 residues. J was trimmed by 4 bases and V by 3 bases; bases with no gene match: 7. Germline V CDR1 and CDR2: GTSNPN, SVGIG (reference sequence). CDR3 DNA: TGTGCCTGGAGCGAGGACAGGGGGCGAAGCACTGAAGCTTTCTTT. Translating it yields CAWSEDRGRSTEAFF.

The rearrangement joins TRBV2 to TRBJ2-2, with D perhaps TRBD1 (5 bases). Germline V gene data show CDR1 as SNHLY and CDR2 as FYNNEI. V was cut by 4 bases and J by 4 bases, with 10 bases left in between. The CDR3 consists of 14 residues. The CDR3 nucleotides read TGTGCCAGCAGTGGCAGGGTCCGCACCGGGGAGCTGTTTTTT. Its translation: CASSGRVRTGELFF.

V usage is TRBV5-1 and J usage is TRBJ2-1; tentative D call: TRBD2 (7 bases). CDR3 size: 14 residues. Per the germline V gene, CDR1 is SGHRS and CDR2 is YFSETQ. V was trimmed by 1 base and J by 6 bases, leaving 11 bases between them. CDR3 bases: TGCGCCAGCAGCTTGAGGGGGGGATCCAATGAGCAGTTCTTC. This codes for CASSLRGGSNEQFF.

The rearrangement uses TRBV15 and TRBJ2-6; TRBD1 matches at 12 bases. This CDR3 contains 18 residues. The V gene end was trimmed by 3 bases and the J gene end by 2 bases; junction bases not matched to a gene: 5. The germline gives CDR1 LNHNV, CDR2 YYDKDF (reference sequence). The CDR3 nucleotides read TGTGCCACCAGCAGGAGAGGGACAGGGGGCACTGGGGCCAACGTCCTGACTTTC. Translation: CATSRRGTGGTGANVLTF.

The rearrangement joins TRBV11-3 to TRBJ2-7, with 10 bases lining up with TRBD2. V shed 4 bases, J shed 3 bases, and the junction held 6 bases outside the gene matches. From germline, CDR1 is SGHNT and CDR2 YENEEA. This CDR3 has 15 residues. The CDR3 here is CASSSGLAGVYEQYF. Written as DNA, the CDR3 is TGTGCCAGCAGCTCCGGGCTAGCGGGGGTCTACGAGCAGTACTTC.

The CDR3, as DNA: TGTGCCAGCAGCTCTCCCGGCGGACAGGGTATTGAAAAACTGTTTTTT. This encodes CASSSPGGQGIEKLFF. The genes are TRBV7-6 and TRBJ1-4; 8 bases are a match to TRBD1. The CDR3 contains 16 residues. Per the germline V gene, CDR1 is SGHVS and CDR2 is FNYEAQ. V shed 4 bases, J shed 7 bases, and the junction held 11 bases outside the gene matches.

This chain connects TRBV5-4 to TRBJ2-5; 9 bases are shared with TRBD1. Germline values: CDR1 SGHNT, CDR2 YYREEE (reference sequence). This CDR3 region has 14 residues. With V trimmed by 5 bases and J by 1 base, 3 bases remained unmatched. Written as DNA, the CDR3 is TGTGCCAGCAGGTTACAGGGGGCCCAAGAGACCCAGTACTTC. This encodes CASRLQGAQETQYF. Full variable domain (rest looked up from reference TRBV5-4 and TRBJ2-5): ETGVTQSPTHLIKTRGQQVTLRCSSQSGHNTVSWYQQALGQGPQFIFQYYREEENGRGNFPPRFSGLQFPNYSSELNVNALELDDSALYLCASRLQGAQETQYFGPGTRLLVL.